This TCR beta chain comes out of a study of T cells after yellow fever vaccination. Overall study context: The SMART-Seq v4 Ultra Low Input method served to prepare the low-cell-number fractions.

V was trimmed by 1 base and J by 4 bases, leaving 7 bases between them. Germline CDR1 SEHNR, CDR2 FQNEAQ (reference sequence). This CDR3 is 13 amino acids long. The study, taken as a whole, reports: There was a small share of clonotypes that showed up in both the CD4 and CD8 compartments. Reappearance after the booster was seen for most primary-vaccination clones, at more than 95% CD4 and about 90% CD8.

Template switching by 5'RACE produced TCR cDNA, adding a universal primer site and UMIs. TCRdb reanalysed the 5' RACE reads using MiXCR and keeps one entry per CDR3 protein. The profile covers 80,000 to 100,000 distinct CDR3 sequences, with 7.5% to 10% appearing a single time and 16% taken by the ten largest. This receptor was identified in a man younger than 35 who received the YFV17D yellow fever vaccine. The sample in question was CD8+ T cells not binding an NS4B(214-222) dextramer, sorted from PBMCs, obtained approximately 16 days after the first yellow fever vaccination. V is TRBV7-9 and J is TRBJ2-5; D gene uncertain. The CDR3 sequence: CASSLGRGETQYF. In DNA form, the CDR3 reads TGTGCCAGCAGCTTAGGGCGAGGAGAGACCCAGTACTTC.